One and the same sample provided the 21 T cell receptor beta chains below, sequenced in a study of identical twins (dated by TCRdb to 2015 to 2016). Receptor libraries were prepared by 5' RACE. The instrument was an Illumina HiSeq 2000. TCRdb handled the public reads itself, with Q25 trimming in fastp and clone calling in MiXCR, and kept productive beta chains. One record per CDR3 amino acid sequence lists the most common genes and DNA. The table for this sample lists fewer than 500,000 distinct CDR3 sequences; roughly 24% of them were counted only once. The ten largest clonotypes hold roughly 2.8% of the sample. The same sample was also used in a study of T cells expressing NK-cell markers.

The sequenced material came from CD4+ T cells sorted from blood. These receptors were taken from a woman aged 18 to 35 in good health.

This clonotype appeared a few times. The CDR3 here is CASRSGLFYNEQFF. The DNA of the CDR3 is TGTGCCAGCAGATCGGGACTATTCTACAATGAGCAGTTCTTC. The rearrangement uses TRBV27 and TRBJ2-1, with 7 bases that match TRBD2. The CDR3 has 14 residues. In germline, CDR1 is MNHEY, CDR2 SMNVEV (reference sequence). V dropped 6 bases and J dropped 3; count of bases not matched to a gene: 5.

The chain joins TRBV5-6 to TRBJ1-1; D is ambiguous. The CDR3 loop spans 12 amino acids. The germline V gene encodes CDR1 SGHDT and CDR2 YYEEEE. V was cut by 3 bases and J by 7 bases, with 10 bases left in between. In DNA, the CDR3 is TGTGCCAGCAGCTGGGGTACGTTTGAAGCTTTCTTT. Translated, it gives CASSWGTFEAFF. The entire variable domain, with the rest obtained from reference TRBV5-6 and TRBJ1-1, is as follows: DAGVTQSPTHLIKTRGQQVTLRCSPKSGHDTVSWYQQALGQGPQFIFQYYEEEERQRGNFPDRFSGHQFPNYSSELNVNALLLGDSALYLCASSWGTFEAFFGQGTRLTVV.

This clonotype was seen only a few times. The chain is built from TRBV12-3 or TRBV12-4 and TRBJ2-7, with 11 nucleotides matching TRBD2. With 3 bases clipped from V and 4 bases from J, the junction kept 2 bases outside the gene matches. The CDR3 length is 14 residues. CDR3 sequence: CASSFWTSGYEQYF. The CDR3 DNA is TGTGCCAGCAGTTTCTGGACTAGCGGGTACGAGCAGTACTTC.

The CDR3 DNA is TGTGCCATCAAAGGACATAATAACGCGAACACCGGGGAGCTGTTTTTT. Its translation is CAIKGHNNANTGELFF. J is TRBJ2-2 and V is TRBV10-3; the D gene is possibly TRBD1 (5 bases). The CDR3 has 16 amino acids. V shed 7 bases and J shed 0 bases, with 15 bases lying between them. Germline V lookup: CDR1 ENHRY, CDR2 SYGVKD.

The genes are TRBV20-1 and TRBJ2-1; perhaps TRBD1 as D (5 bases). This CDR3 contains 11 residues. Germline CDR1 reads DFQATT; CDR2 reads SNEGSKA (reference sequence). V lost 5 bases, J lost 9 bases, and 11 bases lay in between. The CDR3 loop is CSASRAAEQFF. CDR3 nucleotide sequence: TGCAGTGCTTCCAGGGCCGCTGAGCAGTTCTTC.

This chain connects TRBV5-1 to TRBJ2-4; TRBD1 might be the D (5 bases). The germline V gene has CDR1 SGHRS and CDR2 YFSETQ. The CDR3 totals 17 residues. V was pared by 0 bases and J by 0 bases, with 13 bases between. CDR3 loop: CASSLGSGPIAKNIQYF. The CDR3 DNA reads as TGCGCCAGCAGCTTGGGGTCAGGGCCTATAGCCAAAAACATTCAGTACTTC.

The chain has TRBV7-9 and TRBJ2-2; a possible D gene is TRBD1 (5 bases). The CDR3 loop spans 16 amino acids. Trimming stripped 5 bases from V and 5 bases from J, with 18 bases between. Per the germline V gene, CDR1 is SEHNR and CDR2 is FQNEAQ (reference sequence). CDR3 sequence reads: CASSRRADKGTGELFF. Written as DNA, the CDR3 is TGTGCCAGCAGCCGCCGGGCCGACAAGGGGACCGGGGAGCTGTTTTTT.

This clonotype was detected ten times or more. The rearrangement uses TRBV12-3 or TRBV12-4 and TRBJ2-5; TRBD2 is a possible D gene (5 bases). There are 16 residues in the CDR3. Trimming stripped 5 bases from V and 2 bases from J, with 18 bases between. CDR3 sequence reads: CASSPSWTDEQETQYF. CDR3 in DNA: TGTGCCAGCAGTCCCTCGTGGACTGACGAACAAGAGACCCAGTACTTC.

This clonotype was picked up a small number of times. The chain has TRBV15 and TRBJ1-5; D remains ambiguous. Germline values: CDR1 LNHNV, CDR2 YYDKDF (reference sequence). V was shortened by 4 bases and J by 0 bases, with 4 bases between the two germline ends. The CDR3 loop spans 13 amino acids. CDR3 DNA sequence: TGTGCCACCAGCATGAGTAGCAATCAGCCCCAGCATTTT. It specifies CATSMSSNQPQHF.

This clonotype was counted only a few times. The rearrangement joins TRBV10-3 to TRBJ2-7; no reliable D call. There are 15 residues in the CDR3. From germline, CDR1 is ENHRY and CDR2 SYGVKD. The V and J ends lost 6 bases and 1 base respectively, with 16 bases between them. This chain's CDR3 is CAISPLTAESYEQYF. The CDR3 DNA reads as TGTGCCATCAGCCCTTTGACGGCAGAGTCCTACGAGCAGTACTTC.

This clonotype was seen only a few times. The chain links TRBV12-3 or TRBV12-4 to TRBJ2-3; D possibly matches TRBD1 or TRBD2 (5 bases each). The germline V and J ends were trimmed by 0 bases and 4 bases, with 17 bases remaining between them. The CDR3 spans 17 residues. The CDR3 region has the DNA TGTGCCAGCAGTTTAGCCCCTGACCAGGGACCCCCAGATACGCAGTATTTT. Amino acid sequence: CASSLAPDQGPPDTQYF.

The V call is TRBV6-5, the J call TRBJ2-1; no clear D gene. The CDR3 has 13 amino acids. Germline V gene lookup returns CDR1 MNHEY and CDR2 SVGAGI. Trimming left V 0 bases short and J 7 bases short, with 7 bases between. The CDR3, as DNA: TGTGCCAGCAGTTACTCGACCCGGAATGAGCAGTTCTTC. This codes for CASSYSTRNEQFF.

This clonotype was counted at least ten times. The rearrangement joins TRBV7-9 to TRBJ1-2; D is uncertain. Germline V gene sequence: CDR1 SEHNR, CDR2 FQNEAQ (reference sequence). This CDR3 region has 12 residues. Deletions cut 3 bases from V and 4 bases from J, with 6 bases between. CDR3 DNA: TGTGCCAGCAGCTTGGACGGCTATGGCTACACCTTC. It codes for CASSLDGYGYTF.

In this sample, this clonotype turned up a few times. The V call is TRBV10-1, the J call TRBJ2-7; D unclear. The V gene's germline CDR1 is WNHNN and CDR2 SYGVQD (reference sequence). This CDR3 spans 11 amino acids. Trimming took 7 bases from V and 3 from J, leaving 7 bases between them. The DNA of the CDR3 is TGCGCCAGCAACCTGATCTACGAGCAGTACTTC. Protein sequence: CASNLIYEQYF.

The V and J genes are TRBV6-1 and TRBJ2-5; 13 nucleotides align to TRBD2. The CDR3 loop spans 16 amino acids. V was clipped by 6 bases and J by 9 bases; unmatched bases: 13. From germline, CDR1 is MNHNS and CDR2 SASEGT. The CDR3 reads CASSRLAGGLVAAQYF. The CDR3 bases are TGTGCCAGCAGCCGACTAGCGGGGGGCCTGGTCGCGGCCCAGTACTTC.

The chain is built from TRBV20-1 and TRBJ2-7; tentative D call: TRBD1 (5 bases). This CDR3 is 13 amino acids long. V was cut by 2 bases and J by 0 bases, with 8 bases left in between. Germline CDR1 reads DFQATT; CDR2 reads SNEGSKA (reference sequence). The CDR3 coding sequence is TGCAGTGCTAGAAGACAGAACTCCTACGAGCAGTACTTC. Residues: CSARRQNSYEQYF.

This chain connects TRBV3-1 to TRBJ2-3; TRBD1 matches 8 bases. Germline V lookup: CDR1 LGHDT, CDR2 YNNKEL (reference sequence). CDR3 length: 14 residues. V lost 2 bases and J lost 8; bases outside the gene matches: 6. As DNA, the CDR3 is TGTGCCAGCAGCCAATCAACAGGGGGTGCTACGCAGTATTTT. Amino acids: CASSQSTGGATQYF.

The CDR3 loop reads CSAPPRGQVTGELFF. CDR3 in DNA: TGCAGTGCTCCGCCGCGCGGACAGGTGACCGGGGAGCTGTTTTTT. The chain couples TRBV20-1 to TRBJ2-2; 7 bases match TRBD1. J lost 5 bases, V lost 5 bases, and 11 bases had no gene match. This CDR3 has 15 amino acids. Germline-derived CDR1 and CDR2 are DFQATT and SNEGSKA (reference sequence).

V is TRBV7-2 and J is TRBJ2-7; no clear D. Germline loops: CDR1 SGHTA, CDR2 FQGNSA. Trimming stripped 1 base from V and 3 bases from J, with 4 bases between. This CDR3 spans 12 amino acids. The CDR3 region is CASSLVFYEQYF. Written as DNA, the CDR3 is TGTGCCAGCAGCTTAGTCTTCTACGAGCAGTACTTC.

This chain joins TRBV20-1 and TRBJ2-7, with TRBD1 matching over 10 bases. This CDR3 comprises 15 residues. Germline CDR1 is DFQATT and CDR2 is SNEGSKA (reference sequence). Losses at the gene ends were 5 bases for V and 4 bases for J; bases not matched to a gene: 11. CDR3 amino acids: CSAPSPGQGFYEQYF. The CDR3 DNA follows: TGCAGTGCTCCCAGTCCGGGACAGGGGTTTTACGAGCAGTACTTC.

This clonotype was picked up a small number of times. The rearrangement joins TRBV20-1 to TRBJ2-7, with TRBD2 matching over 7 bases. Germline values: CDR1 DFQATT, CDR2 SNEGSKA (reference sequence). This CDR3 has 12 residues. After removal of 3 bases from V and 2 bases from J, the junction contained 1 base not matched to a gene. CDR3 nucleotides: TGCAGTGCTAGCGGGAGGACCTACGAGCAGTACTTC. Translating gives CSASGRTYEQYF.